This T cell receptor beta chain was documented in a study of identifying expanded T cells in peripheral blood. The method was immunoSEQ multiplex PCR; TCRdb's version includes in-frame clones alone and lacks a portion of them. The sample consists of 70,000 to 100,000 clones, about 90% of them appearing once. The germline V gene has CDR1 SGHRS and CDR2 YFSETQ. This CDR3 region has 14 residues. V lost 5 bases, J lost 2 bases, and 12 bases lay in between. The chain is built from TRBV5-1 and TRBJ2-3; unclear D gene. The sequence derives from a person aged 18 to 69 in good health. Specimen: blood. The CDR3 loop is CASSPGFTTDTQYF. CDR3 nucleotide sequence: TGCGCCAGCAGTCCTGGGTTCACCACAGATACGCAGTATTTT.